The TCR beta chain under discussion was sequenced for a study of cytomegalovirus exposure and HLA in healthy donors. Findings of the study overall: It was likely that a cluster of highly shared sequence variants was a sequencing artifact. Within an earlier analysis, most TCR beta V segments proved productive either about 87% or about 30% of the time. TCR beta chain V- and J-gene trimming was linked, in a later analysis, to a missense variant in DCLRE1C.

The PCR used 60 Vbeta and 13 Jbeta primers. The repertoire was sequenced with immunoSEQ multiplex PCR; TCRdb's copy has only in-frame clones and lacks some. There are approximately 150,000 clones in the sample; more than 60% occur only once, and approximately 1.5% lies in the top ten. The donors comprised healthy bone marrow donors. CDR3 size: 15 residues. The germline V and J ends were trimmed by 2 bases and 0 bases, with 7 bases remaining between them. Germline V lookup: CDR1 SGHTA, CDR2 FQGTGA. This clone was counted between two and nine times. The antigen is unknown. The sequence was collected from a woman in her twenties or thirties in good health and CMV-seropositive. Source material: PBMCs. The chain combines TRBV7-3 with TRBJ1-4; D ambiguous. CDR3 in DNA: TGTGCCAGCAGCTTAGGGAGAGCAACTAATGAAAAACTGTTTTTT. This codes for CASSLGRATNEKLFF.